Below are 5 T cell receptor beta chains sequenced from a single sample in a study of T cell responses to AZD1222 COVID-19 vaccine. TCRdb keeps only in-frame clones here, not all; method: immunoSEQ multiplex PCR. The table has 100,000 to 150,000 clones, just over 90% seen once; the top ten hold 6.5% to 8.5%. The sample consisted of peripheral blood, taken on day 0 of AZD1222 vaccination. The receptors stem from an adult in good health.

In its sample, this clone was seen a few times. The gene calls are TRBV28 and TRBJ2-7; D perhaps matches TRBD1 (5 bases). Germline CDR1 is MDHEN and CDR2 is SYDVKM. This CDR3 contains 14 residues. The V end was cut by 1 base, the J end by 2 bases, with 9 bases between. The CDR3 region is CASSLLGQPYEQYF. Here the CDR3 DNA reads TGTGCCAGCAGTTTATTGGGGCAGCCCTACGAGCAGTACTTC.

The rearrangement links TRBV3-1 (or the pseudogene TRBV3-2) to TRBJ1-1; D gene ambiguous. The CDR3 contains 14 residues. CDR1 and CDR2 from the germline V gene are LGHDT and YNNKEL (reference sequence). The V and J ends lost 4 bases and 6 bases respectively, with 15 bases between them. The CDR3 DNA reads TGTGCCAGCAGCCTCGGCGGGGTTTACGCTGAAGCTTTCTTT. This sequence encodes CASSLGGVYAEAFF.

This clone was recorded a few times. V gene TRBV16 combines with J gene TRBJ2-7; D not resolved. In germline, CDR1 is KGHSY, CDR2 FQNENV. V lost 0 bases and J 0 bases, leaving 6 bases between the germline ends. The CDR3 covers 14 residues. The CDR3 region is CASSQSHSSYEQYF. For the CDR3, the DNA is TGTGCCAGCAGCCAATCCCACAGCTCCTACGAGCAGTACTTC.

The CDR3 nucleotides read TGTGCCAGCAGTCCGGCGACAGGGGGCTTCTCCGAGCAGTACTTC. It encodes CASSPATGGFSEQYF. The rearrangement uses TRBV27 and TRBJ2-7, with 10 bases matching TRBD1. Per germline, CDR1 MNHEY and CDR2 SMNVEV (reference sequence). V trimming: 5 bases; J trimming: 6 bases; junction bases outside the gene matches: 10. The length of the CDR3 is 15 residues.

This chain connects TRBV5-4 to TRBJ2-1, with D maybe TRBD1 (6 bases). Germline V CDR1 and CDR2: SGHNT, YYREEE (reference sequence). The V end lost 4 bases, the J end lost 0 bases, and 14 bases lay between the germline ends. CDR3 length equals 16 residues. This CDR3 is CASSAGQQSSYNEQFF. Here the CDR3 DNA reads TGTGCCAGCAGCGCCGGACAGCAAAGCTCCTACAATGAGCAGTTCTTC.